Included here is one TCR beta chain sequence, with context. Germline V gene lookup returns CDR1 KGHSH and CDR2 LQKENI. CDR3 size: 13 residues. V lost 3 bases and J lost 2; bases outside the gene matches: 0. The data belong to a study of blood T cell repertoires in COVID-19. At the level of the study: The United States, Italy and Spain were the sources of the acute and convalescent COVID-19 samples.

Methods used by the authors: The assay estimated nucleated cells by amplifying reference gene primers. Data came from immunoSEQ multiplex PCR; TCRdb stores just in-frame clones and leaves some out. Clone size and V and J calls were adopted from that table, with D and trimming inferred from the DNA. The data contain roughly 24,000 clones, approximately 77% of them seen just once; the ten biggest clones take up roughly 31%. The sequence was collected from a human donor in a cohort sampled during active COVID-19. V is TRBV18 and J is TRBJ2-5; TRBD1 matches 7 bases. Sequencing was done on a sample of peripheral blood. The CDR3 is CASSPGQQETQYF. As DNA, the CDR3 is TGTGCCAGCTCACCGGGACAGCAAGAGACCCAGTACTTC.